What follows are 3 T cell receptor beta chains derived from one specimen sequenced in a study of blood T cells in healthy people across ages. A J-beta primer mix and a sample-barcoded 5' primer were used in a second PCR of about 6 to 12 cycles. MiXCR, applied by TCRdb to the 5' RACE reads, yields one record per CDR3 protein. Of roughly 930,000 distinct CDR3 sequences listed, roughly 50% are singletons. Sequenced sample: blood. The origin of the receptors is a man in his thirties or forties in good health.

The chain couples TRBV5-6 to TRBJ2-5; possibly TRBD1 for D (6 bases). The CDR3 loop spans 17 amino acids. The V end lost 0 bases, the J end lost 11 bases, and 26 bases lay between the germline ends. Germline CDR1 and CDR2: SGHDT and YYEEEE. The CDR3 nucleotides are TGTGCCAGCAGCTTGGCCGGACAGCGAGCAACTTACAATGAGCAGTACTTC. Its protein is CASSLAGQRATYNEQYF.

Only a few counts were recorded for this clonotype. The chain joins TRBV7-9 to TRBJ1-4; no clear D. Trimming stripped 5 bases from V and 8 bases from J, with 18 bases between. The CDR3 length is 15 residues. Per the germline V gene, CDR1 is SEHNR and CDR2 is FQNEAQ (reference sequence). DNA for the CDR3: TGTGCCAGCAGCCCCATCGTGGGTCCGAGGGAAAAACTGTTTTTT. It specifies CASSPIVGPREKLFF.

This clonotype has only a few counts. The V gene is TRBV12-3 or TRBV12-4, the J gene TRBJ2-1; 11 bases map to TRBD1. This CDR3 spans 14 amino acids. V lost 4 bases, J lost 7 bases, and 3 bases stayed unmatched. The CDR3 DNA reads TGTGCCAGCAGTTACCGGGACAGGGGGAATGAGCAGTTCTTC. Translation gives CASSYRDRGNEQFF.